These 23 T cell receptor beta chains share one sample of origin, sequenced in a study of blood T cell repertoires in COVID-19. Profiled with immunoSEQ multiplex PCR; TCRdb holds only in-frame clones, not every one. In the table there are 87,000 or so clones, roughly 87% of which are singletons. Material: peripheral blood. The receptors were sampled from an elderly woman with acute or convalescent COVID-19.

The gene calls are TRBV25-1 and TRBJ1-6; D is unresolved. The germline V gene encodes CDR1 MGHDK and CDR2 SYGVNS. Trimming pared 1 base from V and 6 bases from J, leaving 4 bases between. This CDR3 contains 13 residues. In DNA form, the CDR3 reads TGTGCCAGCAGTGAATCGGGTAATTCACCCCTCCACTTT. Translation: CASSESGNSPLHF.

The chain combines TRBV7-3 with TRBJ2-5; tentatively, D is TRBD2 (6 bases). CDR3 length: 13 amino acids. Trimming pared 5 bases from V and 5 bases from J, leaving 12 bases between. Germline V CDR1 and CDR2: SGHTA, FQGTGA. The DNA for the CDR3 is TGTGCCAGCAGCCAAGGCGGAGGGGAGACCCAGTACTTC. Encoded protein: CASSQGGGETQYF. Full variable domain (rest looked up from reference TRBV7-3 and TRBJ2-5): GAGVSQTPSNKVTEKGKYVELRCDPISGHTALYWYRQSLGQGPEFLIYFQGTGAADDSGLPNDRFFAVRPEGSVSTLKIQRTERGDSAVYLCASSQGGGETQYFGPGTRLLVL.

The sample holds a few counts of this clone. The CDR3 DNA is TGCGCCAGCAGCTTGACTAGCGGGAGTGGGGATACGCAGTATTTT. As protein: CASSLTSGSGDTQYF. V usage is TRBV5-1 and J usage is TRBJ2-3; TRBD2 matches 11 bases. Losses at the gene ends were 1 base for V and 6 bases for J; bases not matched to a gene: 4. The length of the CDR3 is 15 residues. CDR1 is SGHRS, CDR2 YFSETQ, per germline.

The chain has TRBV25-1 and TRBJ2-7; 8 bases line up with TRBD1. V lost 4 bases, J lost 1 base, and 9 bases stayed unmatched. CDR1 is MGHDK, CDR2 SYGVNS, per germline. CDR3 length equals 16 residues. The CDR3 nucleotides are TGTGCCAGCAGTGCCCGGTTGGACAGGGCGTCCTACGAGCAGTACTTC. Translation gives CASSARLDRASYEQYF.

The chain recombines TRBV6-5 with TRBJ2-2, with D maybe TRBD1 (6 bases). Germline V CDR1 and CDR2: MNHEY, SVGAGI. This CDR3 has 15 residues. V was clipped by 6 bases and J by 1 base, with 12 bases between them. CDR3 coding DNA: TGTGCCAGCAGCGGAGTGACAGGGAACACCGGGGAGCTGTTTTTT. Translation gives CASSGVTGNTGELFF.

The chain recombines TRBV2 with TRBJ1-3; a possible D gene is TRBD1 (5 bases). V shed 8 bases and J shed 4 bases, with 9 bases lying between them. Per the germline V gene, CDR1 is SNHLY and CDR2 is FYNNEI. This CDR3 is 12 amino acids long. The chain's CDR3 is CASQDKGNTIYF. The CDR3, as DNA: TGTGCCAGCCAGGACAAGGGAAACACCATATATTTT.

This chain uses TRBV7-2 with TRBJ2-7; TRBD1 is a possible D gene (7 bases). The CDR3 runs to 13 residues. V lost 5 bases and J 10 bases, leaving 18 bases between the germline ends. The germline V gene has CDR1 SGHTA and CDR2 FQGNSA. As DNA, the CDR3 is TGTGCCAGCAGCCAGGACAGGACTACGAGACAGTACTTC. Protein product: CASSQDRTTRQYF.

This clone appeared a single time. The rearrangement links TRBV15 to TRBJ2-3; 7 nucleotides align to TRBD2. V lost 5 bases and J lost 1; bases outside the gene matches: 6. This CDR3 contains 15 residues. Germline CDR1 reads LNHNV; CDR2 reads YYDKDF (reference sequence). CDR3 nucleotides: TGTGCCACCAGCGGGGGGGTGGCTCGCACAGATACGCAGTATTTT. Translation: CATSGGVARTDTQYF.

The genes are TRBV12-3 or TRBV12-4 and TRBJ2-7; TRBD1 is a possible D gene (5 bases). This CDR3 comprises 12 residues. V was pared by 5 bases and J by 6 bases, with 11 bases between. CDR3 coding DNA: TGTGCCAGCAGTAACTCTAGGGGCGAGCAGTACTTC. Protein sequence: CASSNSRGEQYF.

This sequence joins TRBV7-2 and TRBJ2-7; TRBD1 agrees at 8 bases. The V segment lost 4 bases and the J segment 4 bases; nucleotides outside the gene matches: 9. CDR1 SGHTA and CDR2 FQGNSA come from the germline V gene. The CDR3 extends over 15 amino acids. The CDR3 reads CASSSINRGKYEQYF. The DNA for the CDR3 is TGTGCCAGCAGCTCGATTAACAGGGGGAAGTACGAGCAGTACTTC.

V is TRBV29-1 and J is TRBJ2-7, with 10 bases matching TRBD1. V lost 5 bases to trimming and J lost 4 bases; unmatched junction nucleotides: 11. The CDR3 totals 15 residues. From germline, CDR1 is SQVTM and CDR2 ANQGSEA. The DNA of the CDR3 is TGCAGCGTTAAAACGGAGAGGGACAGGGGATACGAGCAGTACTTC. As protein: CSVKTERDRGYEQYF.

J is TRBJ2-7 and V is TRBV6-5; weak D call: TRBD1 (5 bases). The CDR3 is 14 residues long. Trimming took off 3 bases at V and 5 bases at J, with 14 bases between the two ends. Germline CDR1 and CDR2: MNHEY and SVGAGI. CDR3 protein: CASSYDSSRHEQYF. Written as DNA, the CDR3 is TGTGCCAGCAGTTATGACAGTAGCCGGCACGAGCAGTACTTC.

The gene calls are TRBV5-1 and TRBJ1-1, with D perhaps TRBD1 (5 bases). Trimming left V 2 bases short and J 2 bases short, with 13 bases between. The CDR3 contains 15 residues. In germline, CDR1 is SGHRS, CDR2 YFSETQ. CDR3 coding DNA: TGCGCCAGCAGCTTCCGGATAGGGGCAAACACTGAAGCTTTCTTT. Protein: CASSFRIGANTEAFF.

The V gene is TRBV4-2, the J gene TRBJ2-2, with 7 bases matching TRBD2. The length of the CDR3 is 18 residues. CDR1 and CDR2 from the germline V gene are LGHNA and YNFKEQ. Germline trimming cut 6 bases from V and 1 base from J; bases unmatched to any gene: 14. CDR3 loop: CASSPAGSAVWNTGELFF. CDR3 DNA: TGTGCCAGCAGTCCAGCGGGGTCGGCAGTATGGAACACCGGGGAGCTGTTTTTT.

The J gene is TRBJ2-1, the V gene TRBV9; D is uncertain. V was shortened by 0 bases and J by 0 bases, with 7 bases between the two germline ends. The germline V gene has CDR1 SGDLS and CDR2 YYNGEE. The CDR3 runs to 15 residues. DNA of the CDR3: TGTGCCAGCAGCGTAGGCCCCAGCTCCTACAATGAGCAGTTCTTC. This encodes CASSVGPSSYNEQFF. Full variable domain (outside the CDR3, taken from reference TRBV9 and TRBJ2-1): DSGVTQTPKHLITATGQRVTLRCSPRSGDLSVYWYQQSLDQGLQFLIQYYNGEERAKGNILERFSAQQFPDLHSELNLSSLELGDSALYFCASSVGPSSYNEQFFGPGTRLTVL.

This clone occurred a few times. The V and J genes are TRBV4-2 and TRBJ1-2; 7 bases map to TRBD1. J gave up 3 bases and V 1 base, and 5 bases lay outside the gene matches. In germline, CDR1 is LGHNA, CDR2 YNFKEQ. The CDR3 loop spans 15 amino acids. The CDR3 here is CASSQGRGPDYGYTF. CDR3 in DNA: TGTGCCAGCAGCCAAGGGAGGGGGCCTGACTATGGCTACACCTTC.

This sequence joins TRBV6-2 or TRBV6-3 and TRBJ1-2; D gene ambiguous. Germline V gene data show CDR1 as MNHEY and CDR2 as SVGEGT. The CDR3 length is 13 residues. V shed 6 bases and J shed 8 bases, with 16 bases lying between them. CDR3: CASSDPNSPGYTF. CDR3 DNA: TGTGCCAGCAGCGACCCTAACAGCCCAGGCTACACCTTC.

The V gene is TRBV19, the J gene TRBJ1-4; D gene ambiguous. The CDR3 is 13 amino acids. Germline values: CDR1 LNHDA, CDR2 SQIVND (reference sequence). The ends were cut back, 6 bases at V and 4 bases at J, with 9 bases in the middle. CDR3 region: CASRANNNEKLFF. CDR3 nucleotide sequence: TGTGCCAGTAGAGCAAATAATAATGAAAAACTGTTTTTT.

The V call is TRBV7-8, the J call TRBJ1-5, with unresolved D. This CDR3 has 17 amino acids. The V gene lost 2 bases and the J gene lost 1 base, with 15 bases spanning the gap. Germline loops: CDR1 SGHVS, CDR2 FQNEAQ. As DNA, the CDR3 is TGTGCCAGCAGCTTATTTTTCCGGGGAGAGAGCAATCAGCCCCAGCATTTT. Its translation is CASSLFFRGESNQPQHF.

By sample share, this clone is medium-sized. The chain is built from TRBV5-6 and TRBJ1-2, with a tentative D call TRBD1 (5 bases). There are 12 residues in the CDR3. Trimming left V 0 bases short and J 13 bases short, with 13 bases between. Germline V CDR1 and CDR2: SGHDT, YYEEEE. CDR3 bases: TGTGCCAGCAGCTTGGGTGCGGGGGATAGCACCTTC. This gives the protein CASSLGAGDSTF.

The chain carries TRBV9 and TRBJ2-1; tentative D call: TRBD1 (6 bases). Germline V gene sequence: CDR1 SGDLS, CDR2 YYNGEE. The CDR3 has 19 residues. The V end was cut by 3 bases, the J end by 0 bases, with 22 bases between. The CDR3 region has the DNA TGTGCCAGCAGCGCCAGACAGGTCGGAACGGCTCCCTCCTACAATGAGCAGTTCTTC. Amino acids: CASSARQVGTAPSYNEQFF. Drawing the rest from reference TRBV9 and TRBJ2-1, the complete variable domain is DSGVTQTPKHLITATGQRVTLRCSPRSGDLSVYWYQQSLDQGLQFLIQYYNGEERAKGNILERFSAQQFPDLHSELNLSSLELGDSALYFCASSARQVGTAPSYNEQFFGPGTRLTVL.

This rearrangement joins TRBV2 to TRBJ1-5; D gene ambiguous. Germline V gene data show CDR1 as SNHLY and CDR2 as FYNNEI. The CDR3 runs 14 residues. Trimming shortened V by 3 bases and J by 3 bases, and 9 bases separated the two germline ends. In DNA form, the CDR3 reads TGTGCCAGCAGTGACAAGAGTTCCAATCAGCCCCAGCATTTT. Protein: CASSDKSSNQPQHF.

The CDR3 loop is CASSRDRNYGYTF. The DNA for the CDR3 is TGTGCCAGTAGTCGTGACAGAAACTATGGCTACACCTTC. This rearrangement joins TRBV19 to TRBJ1-2; D may be TRBD1 (5 bases). The CDR3 has 13 residues. Germline V lookup: CDR1 LNHDA, CDR2 SQIVND (reference sequence). V was cut by 5 bases and J by 2 bases, with 9 bases left in between.